The 24 T cell receptor beta chains reported below all come from one sample, sequenced in a study of Ad26.COV2.S vaccination and SARS-CoV-2 variants. Assay used: immunoSEQ multiplex PCR; TCRdb lists only in-frame clones, some missing. The table shows under 550,000 clones, with 80% to 95% occurring only once. Treatment given: about 20 received Ad26.COV2.S at low or high dose, single or two shots; roughly five received placebo; per-sample allocation not given. At day 63 after the first vaccine or placebo injection, samples were drawn. The specimen was peripheral blood, collected in a trial of Ad26.COV2.S vaccine versus placebo. These TCRs come from a person aged 18-65 years who received the Ad26.COV2.S COVID-19 vaccine or a placebo.

The V and J genes are TRBV4-1 and TRBJ2-1; D is perhaps TRBD2 (7 bases). The CDR3 is 17 amino acids. V lost 5 bases and J 0 bases, leaving 17 bases between the germline ends. Germline assignment: CDR1 MGHRA and CDR2 YSYEKL. CDR3 residues: CASSGGGGVGSYNEQFF. In DNA, the CDR3 is TGCGCCAGCAGCGGAGGGGGAGGGGTGGGCTCCTACAATGAGCAGTTCTTC.

The rearrangement joins TRBV4-3 to TRBJ2-7, with D hard to call. V gave up 3 bases and J gave up 0 bases, with 6 bases separating them. Germline lookup yields CDR1 LGHNA and CDR2 YSLEER. The CDR3 is made up of 13 amino acids. The CDR3 loop reads CASSHGDSYEQYF. The CDR3 coding sequence is TGCGCCAGCAGCCATGGGGACTCCTACGAGCAGTACTTC.

This sequence joins TRBV6-5 and TRBJ1-5; D unresolved. The CDR3 runs 12 residues. V was trimmed by 6 bases and J by 6 bases, leaving 9 bases between them. Germline lookup yields CDR1 MNHEY and CDR2 SVGAGI. This CDR3 is CASSERAQPQHF. CDR3 sequence (DNA): TGTGCCAGCAGCGAGAGGGCTCAGCCCCAGCATTTT.

CDR3 protein: CAWRLVPNEQFF. In nucleotides, the CDR3 is TGTGCCTGGAGATTGGTGCCCAATGAGCAGTTCTTC. V usage is TRBV30 and J usage is TRBJ2-1; D gene unclear. The germline V gene has CDR1 GTSNPN and CDR2 SVGIG (reference sequence). Trimming stripped 3 bases from V and 6 bases from J, with 9 bases between. The CDR3 runs 12 residues.

A single count supports this clone. The V call is TRBV20-1, the J call TRBJ2-7; D possibly corresponds to TRBD1 (5 bases). Germline CDR1 DFQATT, CDR2 SNEGSKA (reference sequence). The CDR3 covers 13 residues. V gave up 7 bases and J gave up 3 bases, with 16 bases separating them. CDR3 amino acids: CSVSGASYYEQYF. The CDR3, as DNA: TGCAGTGTTAGTGGGGCATCCTACTACGAGCAGTACTTC.

J is TRBJ2-5 and V is TRBV19; the match to TRBD2 covers 8 bases. With V trimmed by 5 bases and J by 2 bases, 7 bases remained unmatched. The CDR3 sequence is 15 residues long. Germline V gene lookup returns CDR1 LNHDA and CDR2 SQIVND (reference sequence). CDR3 DNA: TGTGCCAGTAGTCGTCTTAGCGGGACGCAAGAGACCCAGTACTTC. Its translation is CASSRLSGTQETQYF.

The chain recombines TRBV28 with TRBJ1-5; D might be TRBD1 (6 bases). Germline V gene data show CDR1 as MDHEN and CDR2 as SYDVKM. CDR3 length: 13 residues. V gave up 6 bases and J gave up 6 bases, with 12 bases separating them. CDR3 region: CASRTGLVQPQHF. CDR3 DNA: TGTGCCAGCAGAACAGGGTTAGTTCAGCCCCAGCATTTT.

The chain couples TRBV18 to TRBJ1-3; D is unresolved. V was pared by 0 bases and J by 0 bases, with 6 bases between. The CDR3 has 15 amino acids. CDR1 and CDR2 (germline): KGHSH, LQKENI. CDR3 residues: CASSPPGRSGNTIYF. DNA for the CDR3: TGTGCCAGCTCACCACCAGGCCGCTCTGGAAACACCATATATTTT.

The chain recombines TRBV5-4 with TRBJ2-1, with 10 bases that match TRBD2. V dropped 5 bases and J dropped 10; count of bases not matched to a gene: 12. There are 15 residues in the CDR3. The V gene's germline CDR1 is SGHNT and CDR2 YYREEE (reference sequence). For the CDR3, the DNA is TGTGCCAGCAGGGTCGTAGCGGGAGGTTTGAGCGAGCAGTTCTTC. Translation gives CASRVVAGGLSEQFF.

This chain joins TRBV4-3 and TRBJ2-3, with 7 bases fitting TRBD2. J was trimmed by 0 bases and V by 6 bases; bases with no gene match: 6. The CDR3 covers 15 residues. Germline-derived CDR1 and CDR2 are LGHNA and YSLEER. Written as DNA, the CDR3 is TGCGCCAGCAGTCCTAGCGGAACTAGCACAGATACGCAGTATTTT. It translates to CASSPSGTSTDTQYF.

The genes are TRBV4-2 and TRBJ1-1, with D perhaps matching TRBD1 (6 bases). This CDR3 region has 14 residues. Per germline, CDR1 LGHNA and CDR2 YNFKEQ. The V and J ends lost 1 base and 5 bases respectively, with 11 bases between them. CDR3 region: CASSQGTGWTEAFF. The CDR3 nucleotides read TGTGCCAGCAGCCAAGGTACAGGGTGGACTGAAGCTTTCTTT.

With respect to this clone: This specimen includes other DNA sequences encoding the same CDR3. This chain connects TRBV19 to TRBJ2-7; 8 nucleotides line up with TRBD1. This CDR3 comprises 14 residues. CDR1 LNHDA and CDR2 SQIVND come from the germline V gene (reference sequence). V was pared by 3 bases and J by 3 bases, with 4 bases of the junction left unmatched. The CDR3 DNA sequence: TGTGCCAGTAGTATCGGACAGGGAAGCTACGAGCAGTACTTC. This translates into CASSIGQGSYEQYF.

V usage is TRBV2 and J usage is TRBJ2-7, with D perhaps TRBD2 (5 bases). Germline V gene lookup returns CDR1 SNHLY and CDR2 FYNNEI. This CDR3 has 14 amino acids. V gave up 6 bases and J gave up 6 bases, with 18 bases separating them. CDR3 residues: CASSPPPEGSEQYF. For the CDR3, the DNA is TGTGCCAGCAGCCCCCCGCCCGAGGGATCCGAGCAGTACTTC.

V and J are TRBV7-8 and TRBJ2-3; 12 bases fit TRBD2. Trimming at V came to 4 bases and at J to 5 bases, leaving 7 bases not matched to a gene. Germline values: CDR1 SGHVS, CDR2 FQNEAQ. CDR3 length: 16 residues. The CDR3 reads CASSSPLAGGGDTQYF. Written as DNA, the CDR3 is TGTGCCAGCAGCTCGCCACTAGCGGGAGGAGGAGATACGCAGTATTTT.

V usage is TRBV4-1 and J usage is TRBJ2-7; maybe TRBD1 (6 bases). The CDR3 contains 15 residues. V lost 4 bases and J lost 3, with 16 bases in between. Germline CDR1 is MGHRA and CDR2 is YSYEKL. In DNA, the CDR3 is TGCGCCAGCAGCCCCGGATGGGTAGGGGGCTACGAGCAGTACTTC. Encoded protein: CASSPGWVGGYEQYF.

The chain couples TRBV27 to TRBJ2-1; 10 positions agree with TRBD2. Germline V gene data show CDR1 as MNHEY and CDR2 as SMNVEV (reference sequence). The CDR3 is 17 amino acids. V lost 3 bases and J lost 1; bases outside the gene matches: 6. CDR3 in DNA: TGTGCCAGCAGTTTTAGACTAGCGGGCGGGTCCTACAATGAGCAGTTCTTC. It translates to CASSFRLAGGSYNEQFF.

This chain connects TRBV6-2 or TRBV6-3 to TRBJ2-5; D not resolved. Germline lookup yields CDR1 MNHEY and CDR2 SVGEGT. Trimming removed 4 bases at V and 1 base at J, with 10 bases between. The CDR3 has 14 amino acids. The CDR3 DNA is TGTGCCAGCAGTTTATTCCGCGTCCAAGAGACCCAGTACTTC. Translated: CASSLFRVQETQYF.

The rearrangement links TRBV11-2 to TRBJ2-7; TRBD1 agrees at 9 bases. V lost 0 bases and J lost 7; bases outside the gene matches: 7. This CDR3 has 15 residues. Germline V gene lookup returns CDR1 SGHAT and CDR2 FQNNGV. CDR3 region: CASSLDGYRGQEQYF. As DNA, the CDR3 is TGTGCCAGCAGCTTAGATGGGTACAGGGGGCAAGAGCAGTACTTC.

The chain joins TRBV12-5 to TRBJ1-5, with TRBD1 matching over 9 bases. The V gene's germline CDR1 is LGHNT and CDR2 FRNRAP. V was clipped by 6 bases and J by 6 bases; unmatched bases: 6. CDR3 length: 14 amino acids. DNA for the CDR3: TGTGCTAGTGGCGGACAGGGGAACGGTCAGCCCCAGCATTTT. It yields the protein CASGGQGNGQPQHF.

The rearrangement joins TRBV3-1 (or the pseudogene TRBV3-2) to TRBJ1-1; 7 positions agree with TRBD1. The ends lost 4 bases at V and 0 bases at J; junction bases unmatched: 17. The CDR3 sequence is 19 residues long. Germline-derived CDR1 and CDR2 are LGHDT and YNNKEL (reference sequence). The CDR3 sequence: CASSPAYIRRRGVNTEAFF. In nucleotides, the CDR3 is TGTGCCAGCAGCCCCGCTTATATCCGACGCAGGGGGGTGAACACTGAAGCTTTCTTT.

This clone was counted a few times. The chain carries TRBV2 and TRBJ1-1, with TRBD1 as a possible D gene (5 bases). V was trimmed by 2 bases and J by 1 base, leaving 8 bases between them. Germline CDR1 and CDR2: SNHLY and FYNNEI. The CDR3 spans 14 residues. The chain's CDR3 is CASSELGTNTEAFF. The CDR3 DNA reads as TGTGCCAGCAGTGAACTGGGGACGAACACTGAAGCTTTCTTT.

This clone has just one count. This sequence joins TRBV20-1 and TRBJ1-2; no definite D call. With 3 bases removed from V and 4 bases from J, the gap between germline ends came to 6 bases. Germline V gene data show CDR1 as DFQATT and CDR2 as SNEGSKA (reference sequence). The CDR3 has 11 amino acids. The CDR3 protein is CSASKGYGYTF. CDR3 nucleotide sequence: TGCAGTGCTAGTAAGGGCTATGGCTACACCTTC.

This chain joins TRBV29-1 and TRBJ2-7; 9 nucleotides match TRBD1. The CDR3 spans 13 residues. Trimming took 7 bases from V and 3 from J; bases not matched to a gene: 7. Germline V gives CDR1 SQVTM, CDR2 ANQGSEA. The CDR3 DNA reads TGCAGCGCCGGGGACAGGGCGTACTACGAGCAGTACTTC. Protein: CSAGDRAYYEQYF.

The chain is built from TRBV24-1 and TRBJ1-1; the D gene is possibly TRBD1 (6 bases). Germline loops: CDR1 KGHDR, CDR2 SFDVKD. This CDR3 contains 13 residues. V was trimmed by 4 bases and J by 9 bases, leaving 14 bases between them. The CDR3 spells CATSESPGTKAFF. The DNA for the CDR3 is TGTGCCACCAGTGAATCCCCGGGGACAAAAGCTTTCTTT.